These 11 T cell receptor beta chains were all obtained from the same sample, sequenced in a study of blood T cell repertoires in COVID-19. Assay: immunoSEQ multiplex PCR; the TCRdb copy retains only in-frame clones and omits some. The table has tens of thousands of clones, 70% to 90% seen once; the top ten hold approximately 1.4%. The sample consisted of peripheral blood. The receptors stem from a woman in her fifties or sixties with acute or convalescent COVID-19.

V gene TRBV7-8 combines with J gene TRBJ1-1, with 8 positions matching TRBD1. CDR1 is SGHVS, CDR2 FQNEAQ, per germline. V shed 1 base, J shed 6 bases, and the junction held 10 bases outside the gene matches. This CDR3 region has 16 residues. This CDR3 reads CASSLGFTTGDPEAFF. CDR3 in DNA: TGTGCCAGCAGCTTAGGGTTTACGACAGGGGATCCTGAAGCTTTCTTT.

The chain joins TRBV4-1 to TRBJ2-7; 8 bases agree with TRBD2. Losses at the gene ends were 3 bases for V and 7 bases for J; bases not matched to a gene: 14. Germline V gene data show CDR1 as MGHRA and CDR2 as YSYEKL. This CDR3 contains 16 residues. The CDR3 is CASSQPGLGGIGEQYF. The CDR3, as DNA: TGCGCCAGCAGCCAGCCGGGACTAGGGGGGATTGGAGAGCAGTACTTC.

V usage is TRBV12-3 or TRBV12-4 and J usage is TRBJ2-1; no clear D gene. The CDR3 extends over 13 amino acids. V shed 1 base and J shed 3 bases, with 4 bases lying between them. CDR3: CASSLGYYNEQFF. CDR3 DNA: TGTGCCAGCAGTTTAGGCTACTACAATGAGCAGTTCTTC.

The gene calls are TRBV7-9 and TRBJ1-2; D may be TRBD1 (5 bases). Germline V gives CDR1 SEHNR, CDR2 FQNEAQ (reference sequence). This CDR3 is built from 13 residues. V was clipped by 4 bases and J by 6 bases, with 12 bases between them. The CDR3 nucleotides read TGTGCCAGCAGCTCGACAGTTGTTGATGGCTACACCTTC. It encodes CASSSTVVDGYTF.

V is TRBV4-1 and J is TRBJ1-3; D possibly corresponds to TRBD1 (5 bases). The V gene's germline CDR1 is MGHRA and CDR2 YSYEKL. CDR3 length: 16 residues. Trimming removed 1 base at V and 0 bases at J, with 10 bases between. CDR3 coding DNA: TGCGCCAGCAGCCAAGGGTCACAGGCCTCTGGAAACACCATATATTTT. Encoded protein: CASSQGSQASGNTIYF.

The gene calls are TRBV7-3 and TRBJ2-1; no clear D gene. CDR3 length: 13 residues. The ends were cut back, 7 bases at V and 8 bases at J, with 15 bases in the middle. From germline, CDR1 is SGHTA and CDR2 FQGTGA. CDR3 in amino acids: CASNMLGLDEQFF. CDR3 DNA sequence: TGTGCCAGCAACATGCTAGGTTTGGATGAGCAGTTCTTC. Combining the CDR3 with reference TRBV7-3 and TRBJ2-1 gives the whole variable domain GAGVSQTPSNKVTEKGKYVELRCDPISGHTALYWYRQSLGQGPEFLIYFQGTGAADDSGLPNDRFFAVRPEGSVSTLKIQRTERGDSAVYLCASNMLGLDEQFFGPGTRLTVL.

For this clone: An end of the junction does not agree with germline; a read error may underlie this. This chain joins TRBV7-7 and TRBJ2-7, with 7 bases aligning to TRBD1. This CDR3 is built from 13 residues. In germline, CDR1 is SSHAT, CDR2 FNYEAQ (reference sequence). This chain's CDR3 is CASSLHRGYEQYF. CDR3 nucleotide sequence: TGTGCTAGCAGCTTACACAGGGGCTACGAGCAGTACTTC.

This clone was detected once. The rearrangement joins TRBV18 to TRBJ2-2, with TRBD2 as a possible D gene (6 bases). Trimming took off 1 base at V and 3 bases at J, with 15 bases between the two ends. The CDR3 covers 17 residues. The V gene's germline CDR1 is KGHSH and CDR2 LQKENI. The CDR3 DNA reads TGTGCCAGCTCACCACTTCAGGCCGGGAGCGACACCGGGGAGCTGTTTTTT. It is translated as CASSPLQAGSDTGELFF.

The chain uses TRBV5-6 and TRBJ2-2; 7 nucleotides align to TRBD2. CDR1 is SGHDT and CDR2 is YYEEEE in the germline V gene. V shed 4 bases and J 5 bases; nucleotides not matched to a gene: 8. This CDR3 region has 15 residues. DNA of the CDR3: TGTGCCAGCAGCCTAAGGGACTACCCGACCGGGGAGCTGTTTTTT. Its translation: CASSLRDYPTGELFF.

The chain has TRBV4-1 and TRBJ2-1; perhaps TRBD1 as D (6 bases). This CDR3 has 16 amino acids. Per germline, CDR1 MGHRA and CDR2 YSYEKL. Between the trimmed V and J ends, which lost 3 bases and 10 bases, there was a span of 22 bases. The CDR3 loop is CASSQAPAQGSREQFF. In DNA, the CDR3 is TGCGCCAGCAGCCAGGCGCCTGCGCAGGGGAGCCGGGAGCAGTTCTTC.

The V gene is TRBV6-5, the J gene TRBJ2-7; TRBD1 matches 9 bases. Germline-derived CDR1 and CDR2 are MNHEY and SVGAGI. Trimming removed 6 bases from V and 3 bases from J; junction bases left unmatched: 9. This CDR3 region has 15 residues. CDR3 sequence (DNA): TGTGCCAGCAGAGCCGGGACAGGGAACAACTACGAGCAGTACTTC. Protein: CASRAGTGNNYEQYF.